This T cell receptor beta chain was captured by sequencing in a study of identical twins. TCRdb re-called the 5' RACE reads through MiXCR, storing one row per CDR3 protein. The table records 1.5 million to 2 million distinct CDR3 sequences, more than 30% of them present only once. In regard to this clonotype: Its antigen is unknown.

The study, taken as a whole, reports: The degree of excess twin sharing was weaker in beta out-of-frame sequences. With monozygotic twins, out-of-frame TCR alpha sharing exceeded what models estimated. Diverse VJ usage suggested most zero-insertion clonotypes were not invariant T cells. Out-of-frame alpha sequences shared between twins exhibited an excess of low generation probability.

CDR1 is LGHDT and CDR2 is YNNKEL in the germline V gene (reference sequence). The CDR3 totals 16 residues. Trimming took 0 bases from V and 5 from J; bases not matched to a gene: 4. The chain couples TRBV3-1 to TRBJ2-5; 12 nucleotides line up with TRBD2. Sequenced input: cord blood. This sequence was found in a newborn girl in good health. CDR3 DNA sequence: TGTGCCAGCAGCCAAGATGGGGGGACTAGCGGGGAGACCCAGTACTTC. Translation: CASSQDGGTSGETQYF.